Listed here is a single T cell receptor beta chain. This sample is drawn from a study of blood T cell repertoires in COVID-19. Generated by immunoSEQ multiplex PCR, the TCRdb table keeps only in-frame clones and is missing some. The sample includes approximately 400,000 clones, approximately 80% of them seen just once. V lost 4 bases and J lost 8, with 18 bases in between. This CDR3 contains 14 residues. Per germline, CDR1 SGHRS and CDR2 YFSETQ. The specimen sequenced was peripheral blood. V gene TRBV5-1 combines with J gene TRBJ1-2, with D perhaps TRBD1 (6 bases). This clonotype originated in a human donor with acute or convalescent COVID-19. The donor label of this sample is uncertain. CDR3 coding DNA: TGCGCCAGCAGCCCCACGCTACAGGGCGGCGGCTACACCTTC. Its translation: CASSPTLQGGGYTF.